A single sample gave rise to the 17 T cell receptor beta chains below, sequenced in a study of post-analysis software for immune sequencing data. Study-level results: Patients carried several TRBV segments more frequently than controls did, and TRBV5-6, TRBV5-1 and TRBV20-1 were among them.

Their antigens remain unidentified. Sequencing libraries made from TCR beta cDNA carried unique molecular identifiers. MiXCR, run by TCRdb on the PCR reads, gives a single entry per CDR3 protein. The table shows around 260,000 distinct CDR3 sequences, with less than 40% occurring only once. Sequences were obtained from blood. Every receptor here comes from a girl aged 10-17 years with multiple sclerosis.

This CDR3 reads CASSLLRGQGPQPQHF. The CDR3 DNA reads as TGTGCCAGCAGTCTACTGAGGGGACAGGGCCCGCAGCCCCAGCATTTT. This chain connects TRBV27 to TRBJ1-5; 9 bases are a match to TRBD1. The CDR3 spans 16 residues. V lost 5 bases to trimming and J lost 7 bases; unmatched junction nucleotides: 12. Germline loops: CDR1 MNHEY, CDR2 SMNVEV (reference sequence).

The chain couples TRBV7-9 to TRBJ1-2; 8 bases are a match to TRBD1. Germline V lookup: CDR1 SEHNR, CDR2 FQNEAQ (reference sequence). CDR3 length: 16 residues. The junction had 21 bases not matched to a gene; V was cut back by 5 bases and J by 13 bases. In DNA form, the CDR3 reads TGTGCCAGCAGCGCAGGGACAGGTAGCCCCGCTCTGGTTCTCACCTTC. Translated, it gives CASSAGTGSPALVLTF.

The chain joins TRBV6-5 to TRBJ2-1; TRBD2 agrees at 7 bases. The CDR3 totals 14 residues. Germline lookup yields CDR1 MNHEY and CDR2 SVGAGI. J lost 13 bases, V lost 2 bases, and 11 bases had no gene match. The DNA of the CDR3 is TGTGCCAGCAGTTACGGGCTAGCGGCCAAGGTCCAGTTCTTC. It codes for CASSYGLAAKVQFF.

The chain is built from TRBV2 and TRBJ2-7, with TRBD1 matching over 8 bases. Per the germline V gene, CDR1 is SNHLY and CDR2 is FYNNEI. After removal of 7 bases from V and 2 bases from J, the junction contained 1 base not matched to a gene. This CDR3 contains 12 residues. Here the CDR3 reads CASKGQAYEQYF. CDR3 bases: TGTGCCAGCAAGGGACAGGCCTACGAGCAGTACTTC.

The CDR3 is CASSSNIGPQHF. The DNA for the CDR3 is TGTGCCAGCAGCTCAAATATTGGACCCCAGCATTTT. This chain joins TRBV7-2 and TRBJ1-5; D gene uncertain. The CDR3 length is 12 residues. Trimming pared 4 bases from V and 10 bases from J, leaving 11 bases between. Germline V gene sequence: CDR1 SGHTA, CDR2 FQGNSA.

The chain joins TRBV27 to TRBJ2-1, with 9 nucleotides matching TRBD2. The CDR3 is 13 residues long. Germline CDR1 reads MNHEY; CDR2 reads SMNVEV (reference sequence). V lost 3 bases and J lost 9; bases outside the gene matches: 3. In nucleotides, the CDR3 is TGTGCCAGCAGTTTTGCGGGAGGGAGTGAGCAGTTCTTC. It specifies CASSFAGGSEQFF.

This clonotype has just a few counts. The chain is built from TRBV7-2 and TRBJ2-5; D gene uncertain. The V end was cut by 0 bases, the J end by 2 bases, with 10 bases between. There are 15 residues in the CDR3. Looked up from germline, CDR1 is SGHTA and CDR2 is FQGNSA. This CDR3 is CASSLAGSQQETQYF. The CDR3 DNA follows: TGTGCCAGCAGCTTAGCGGGCAGCCAACAAGAGACCCAGTACTTC.

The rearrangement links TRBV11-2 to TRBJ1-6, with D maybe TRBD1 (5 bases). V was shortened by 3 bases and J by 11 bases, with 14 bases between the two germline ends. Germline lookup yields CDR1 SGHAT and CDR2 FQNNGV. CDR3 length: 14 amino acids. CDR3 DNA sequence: TGTGCCAGCAGCTTGGGGGAGCGGAATCCACCCCTCCACTTT. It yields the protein CASSLGERNPPLHF.

CDR3 amino acids: CASSQDPGGETGELFF. The CDR3 DNA reads as TGTGCCAGCAGCCAAGATCCGGGGGGCGAAACCGGGGAGCTGTTTTTT. The V and J genes are TRBV4-2 and TRBJ2-2; D might be TRBD2 (7 bases). Trimming removed 0 bases at V and 5 bases at J, with 13 bases between. This CDR3 has 16 residues. Germline V gives CDR1 LGHNA, CDR2 YNFKEQ.

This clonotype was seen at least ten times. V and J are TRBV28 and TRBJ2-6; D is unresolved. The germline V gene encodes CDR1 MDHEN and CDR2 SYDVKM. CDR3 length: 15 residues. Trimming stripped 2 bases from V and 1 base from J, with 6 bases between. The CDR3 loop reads CASSLGKSGANVLTF. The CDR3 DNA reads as TGTGCCAGCAGTTTAGGGAAATCTGGGGCCAACGTCCTGACTTTC.

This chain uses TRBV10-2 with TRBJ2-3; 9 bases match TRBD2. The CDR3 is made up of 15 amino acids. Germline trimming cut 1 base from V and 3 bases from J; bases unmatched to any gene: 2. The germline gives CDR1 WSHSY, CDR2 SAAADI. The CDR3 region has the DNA TGCGCCAGCAGTGAGTTAGCGGGGGATACAGATACGCAGTATTTT. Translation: CASSELAGDTDTQYF.

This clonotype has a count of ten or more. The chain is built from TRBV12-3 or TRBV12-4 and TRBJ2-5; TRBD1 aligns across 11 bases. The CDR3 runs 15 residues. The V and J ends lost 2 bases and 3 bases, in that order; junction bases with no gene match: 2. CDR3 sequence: CASSLPGQGEETQYF. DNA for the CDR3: TGTGCCAGCAGTTTACCGGGACAGGGGGAAGAGACCCAGTACTTC.

CDR3 region: CSALIRLASSYNEQFF. CDR3 DNA: TGCAGCGCTTTGATCCGGCTAGCGTCCTCCTACAATGAGCAGTTCTTC. The J gene is TRBJ2-1, the V gene TRBV29-1; tentative D call: TRBD2 (6 bases). This CDR3 comprises 16 residues. The germline CDR1 and CDR2 sequences are SQVTM and ANQGSEA. Trimming removed 7 bases at V and 0 bases at J, with 19 bases between.

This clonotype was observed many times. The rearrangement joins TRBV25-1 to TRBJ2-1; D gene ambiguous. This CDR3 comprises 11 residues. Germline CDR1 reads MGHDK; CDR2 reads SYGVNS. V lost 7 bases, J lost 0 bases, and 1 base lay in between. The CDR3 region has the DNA TGTGCCAGCATCTCCTACAATGAGCAGTTCTTC. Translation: CASISYNEQFF.

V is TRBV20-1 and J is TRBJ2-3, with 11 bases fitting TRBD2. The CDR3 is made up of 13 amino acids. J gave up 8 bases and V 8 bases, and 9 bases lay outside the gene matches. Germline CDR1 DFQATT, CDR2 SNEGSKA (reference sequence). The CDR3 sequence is CSSGLAALGTQYF. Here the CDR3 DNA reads TGCAGTTCGGGACTAGCGGCGCTAGGTACGCAGTATTTT.

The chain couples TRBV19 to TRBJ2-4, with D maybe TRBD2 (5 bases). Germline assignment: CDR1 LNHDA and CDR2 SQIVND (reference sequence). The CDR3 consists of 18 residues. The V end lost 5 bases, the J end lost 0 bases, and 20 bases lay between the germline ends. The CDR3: CASSGVYSDGLAKNIQYF. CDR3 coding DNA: TGTGCCAGTAGTGGGGTATATTCTGACGGACTAGCCAAAAACATTCAGTACTTC.

The chain's CDR3 is CASSFGRASYEQYF. The CDR3 coding sequence is TGTGCCAGCAGCTTTGGGAGGGCCTCCTACGAGCAGTACTTC. The J gene is TRBJ2-7, the V gene TRBV5-6; 7 bases match TRBD2. This CDR3 has 14 amino acids. The germline V gene encodes CDR1 SGHDT and CDR2 YYEEEE. The V and J ends lost 2 bases and 0 bases, in that order; junction bases with no gene match: 2.